Below, 3 T cell receptor beta chains from the same sample are listed, as sequenced in a study of cytomegalovirus exposure and HLA in healthy donors. Using immunoSEQ multiplex PCR, the repertoire was profiled, and TCRdb retains in-frame clones only, with some absent. The data show under 200,000 clones, around nine tenths seen once. Input material: PBMCs. The origin of the receptors is a woman aged 18-35 years in good health and CMV-seronegative.

This clone was observed at least ten times. Other DNA sequences from this sample encode an identical CDR3 as well. The V call is TRBV6-4, the J call TRBJ2-2; D not certain. Trimming pared 0 bases from V and 4 bases from J, leaving 3 bases between. CDR1 is MRHNA and CDR2 is SNTAGT in the germline V gene. This CDR3 spans 13 amino acids. The CDR3 DNA sequence: TGTGCCAGCAGTGACTCGAGCACCGGGGAGCTGTTTTTT. It codes for CASSDSSTGELFF.

The chain is built from TRBV6-1 and TRBJ1-1; D possibly corresponds to TRBD1 (6 bases). This CDR3 has 14 amino acids. The ends were cut back, 6 bases at V and 0 bases at J, with 11 bases in the middle. Germline CDR1 and CDR2: MNHNS and SASEGT. The CDR3 region is CASSLTGVNTEAFF. CDR3 in DNA: TGTGCCAGCAGCCTGACAGGCGTGAACACTGAAGCTTTCTTT.

V and J are TRBV6-1 and TRBJ1-6; no definite D call. Trimming stripped 2 bases from V and 11 bases from J, with 7 bases between. Germline lookup yields CDR1 MNHNS and CDR2 SASEGT. CDR3 length: 12 residues. As DNA, the CDR3 is TGTGCCAGCAGTGAACAGAACCCACCCCTCCACTTT. Translated: CASSEQNPPLHF.